This is a list of T cell receptor beta chains from one sample in a study of blood T cell repertoires in COVID-19. The repertoire was sequenced with immunoSEQ multiplex PCR; TCRdb's copy has only in-frame clones and lacks some. Among tens of thousands of clones, roughly 90% were seen once, and the ten largest hold more than 3%. Sequencing was carried out using peripheral blood. The receptors were sampled from a human donor in a cohort sampled during active COVID-19. Both conserved end residues are part of each CDR3. D genes are given only for firm matches. The size entry is marked missing in some rows and otherwise reads once, few, many or a size class.

J: TRBJ2-7
D: TRBD2
size: once
V: TRBV9
DNA: TGTGCCAGCAGCGTAGCGCAGAGCGGGGGCTCCTACGAGCAGTACTTC
CDR3: CASSVAQSGGSYEQYF

J: TRBJ2-1
D: TRBD2
size: .
V: TRBV6-2/TRBV6-3
DNA: TGTGCCAGCAGTTACTCGACTAGCGGGGGGACAAGGGCTTACAATGAGCAGTTCTTC
CDR3: CASSYSTSGGTRAYNEQFF

J: TRBJ2-4
D: .
size: .
V: TRBV18
DNA: TGTGCCAGCTCACCATTACAGGTTGGCGGCATTCAGTACTTC
CDR3: CASSPLQVGGIQYF

J: TRBJ2-5
D: TRBD2
size: .
V: TRBV27
DNA: TGTGCCAGCAGTTTTTTGAGTAGCGGGGCTCAAGAGACCCAGTACTTC
CDR3: CASSFLSSGAQETQYF

J: TRBJ1-1
D: .
size: .
V: TRBV28
DNA: TGTGCCAGCAGCAAACAGGCCCTAGGGACTGAAGCTTTCTTT
CDR3: CASSKQALGTEAFF

J: TRBJ2-6
D: .
size: .
V: TRBV5-5
DNA: TGTGCCAGCAGCTTGGCGGGAACCGGGGCCAACGTCCTGACTTTC
CDR3: CASSLAGTGANVLTF

J: TRBJ1-5
D: TRBD1
size: .
V: TRBV24-1
DNA: TGTGCCACCAGTGACGGGACAGGTGGAGCTCAGCCCCAGCATTTT
CDR3: CATSDGTGGAQPQHF

J: TRBJ2-7
D: .
size: .
V: TRBV5-8
DNA: TGTGCCAGCACCCACTACGAGCAGTACTTC
CDR3: CASTHYEQYF

J: TRBJ2-5
D: .
size: .
V: TRBV9
DNA: TGTGCCAGCAGCGTAGAGGGTAGCGCGGGCGTGGGGACCCAGTACTTC
CDR3: CASSVEGSAGVGTQYF

J: TRBJ2-7
D: TRBD2
size: .
V: TRBV10-1
DNA: TGCGCCAGCAGTGAGTTTTGGACTAGCGGGGGGCCCACCTACGAGCAGTACTTC
CDR3: CASSEFWTSGGPTYEQYF

J: TRBJ2-3
D: .
size: once
V: TRBV2
DNA: TGTGCCAGCAGCGAGGGACTCTCGTTTAGCACAGATACGCAGTATTTT
CDR3: CASSEGLSFSTDTQYF

J: TRBJ2-3
D: .
size: .
V: TRBV2
DNA: TGTGCCAGCAGTGAACAGGGAGGTTTCTCAGATACGCAGTATTTT
CDR3: CASSEQGGFSDTQYF

J: TRBJ1-4
D: TRBD1
size: .
V: TRBV29-1
DNA: TGCAGCGTTTGGGACAGTAGTGGATGGGAACTGTTTTTT
CDR3: CSVWDSSGWELFF

J: TRBJ1-2
D: .
size: .
V: TRBV9
DNA: TGTGCCAGCAGCCCGGGACTCCTTGGTGGCTACACCTTC
CDR3: CASSPGLLGGYTF

J: TRBJ2-7
D: TRBD2
size: .
V: TRBV5-4
DNA: TGTGCCAGCAGCGACCCCGGGACTAGCGGGAAGCCCTACGAGCAGTACTTC
CDR3: CASSDPGTSGKPYEQYF

J: TRBJ1-1
D: .
size: .
V: TRBV7-6
DNA: TGTGCCAGCAGCCCCGGTGGTGGGGGCAAGACTGAAGCTTTCTTT
CDR3: CASSPGGGGKTEAFF

J: TRBJ2-5
D: .
size: .
V: TRBV11-2
DNA: TGTGCCAGCAGCGGACATGGGGTTGCCCAAGAGACCCAGTACTTC
CDR3: CASSGHGVAQETQYF

J: TRBJ2-7
D: .
size: .
V: TRBV6-4
DNA: TGTGCCAGCCTCGAGGCCTACGAGCAGTACTTC
CDR3: CASLEAYEQYF

J: TRBJ1-2
D: TRBD1
size: .
V: TRBV9
DNA: TGTGCCAGCAGCGCCTACAGGGGGTATGGCTACACCTTC
CDR3: CASSAYRGYGYTF

J: TRBJ2-1
D: TRBD2
size: .
V: TRBV4-3
DNA: TGCGCCAGCAGCCAAGATCGGCGGGAGGCCTACAATGAGCAGTTCTTC
CDR3: CASSQDRREAYNEQFF

J: TRBJ2-7
D: .
size: .
V: TRBV19
DNA: TGTGCCAGCGCGACAGCGTTGGCGAACGAGCAGTACTTC
CDR3: CASATALANEQYF